This T cell receptor (beta chain) was sequenced during a study of shared clonotypes between healthy human individuals. In the study overall: Three plates were used per donor for CD4 naive, three for CD4 memory, two for CD8 naive and one for CD8 memory.

Study-wide points: Lower generation probabilities were found for non-shared clonotypes than for those shared by all four donors. In a few donors, about 5% of naive CD4 clonotypes appeared in common.

Splitting of each subset's genomic DNA was done evenly across several immunoSEQ plates. Method: immunoSEQ multiplex PCR; TCRdb's copy keeps in-frame clones and lacks some. Of more than 550,000 clones listed, around 90% are singletons. CDR1 SGHVS and CDR2 FNYEAQ come from the germline V gene. Losses at the gene ends were 5 bases for V and 10 bases for J; bases not matched to a gene: 20. The CDR3 has 18 residues. A word on this clone: No antigen is known for it.

This receptor was identified in a man between 18 and 35 years old in good health. Some clones in this sample may be carry-over from other donors' samples. The gene calls are TRBV7-6 and TRBJ2-3, with 11 bases matching TRBD2. The sample consisted of memory CD8+ T cells from PBMCs. Subset denoted: CD45RO+ cells pooled with CCR7-negative TemRA cells. This chain's CDR3 is CASSPIRLAGGVGGAQYF. CDR3 in DNA: TGTGCCAGCAGCCCGATCAGGCTAGCGGGAGGCGTGGGAGGCGCGCAGTATTTT.